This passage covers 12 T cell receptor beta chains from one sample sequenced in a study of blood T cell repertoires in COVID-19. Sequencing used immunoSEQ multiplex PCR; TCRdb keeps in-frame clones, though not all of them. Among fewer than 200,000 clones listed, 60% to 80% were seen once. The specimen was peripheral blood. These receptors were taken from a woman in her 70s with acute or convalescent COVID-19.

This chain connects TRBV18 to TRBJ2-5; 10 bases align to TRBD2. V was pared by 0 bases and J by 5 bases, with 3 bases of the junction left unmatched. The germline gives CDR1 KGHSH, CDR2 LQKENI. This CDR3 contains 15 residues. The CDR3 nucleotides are TGTGCCAGCTCACCACCATTGACTAGCGGGGAGACCCAGTACTTC. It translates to CASSPPLTSGETQYF.

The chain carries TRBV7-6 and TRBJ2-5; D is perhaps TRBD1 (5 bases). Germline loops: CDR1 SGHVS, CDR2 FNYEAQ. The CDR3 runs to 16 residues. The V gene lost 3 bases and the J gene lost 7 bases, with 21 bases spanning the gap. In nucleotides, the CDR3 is TGTGCCAGCAGCTTTGCCGGCCAGGGCCTCTTGAGGACCCAGTACTTC. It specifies CASSFAGQGLLRTQYF.

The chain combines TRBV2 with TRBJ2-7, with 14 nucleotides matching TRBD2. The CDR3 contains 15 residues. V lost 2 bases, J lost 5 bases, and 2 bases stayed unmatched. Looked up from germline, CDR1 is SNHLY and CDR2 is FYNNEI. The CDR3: CASSEQGLAGDEQYF. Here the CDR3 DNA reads TGTGCCAGCAGTGAACAGGGACTAGCGGGAGACGAGCAGTACTTC.

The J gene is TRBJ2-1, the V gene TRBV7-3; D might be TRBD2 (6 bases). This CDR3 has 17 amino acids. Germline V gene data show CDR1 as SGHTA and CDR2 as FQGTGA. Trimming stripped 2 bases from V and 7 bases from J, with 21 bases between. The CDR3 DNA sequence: TGTGCCAGCAGCTTACACCCACCGGGCGTAGGAGGGAATGAGCAGTTCTTC. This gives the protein CASSLHPPGVGGNEQFF.

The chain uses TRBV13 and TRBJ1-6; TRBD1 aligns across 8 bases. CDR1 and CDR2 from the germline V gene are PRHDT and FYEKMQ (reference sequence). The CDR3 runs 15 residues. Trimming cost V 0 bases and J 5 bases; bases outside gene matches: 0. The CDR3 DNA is TGTGCCAGCAGCTTAGGGGACAGGGATAATTCACCCCTCCACTTT. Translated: CASSLGDRDNSPLHF.

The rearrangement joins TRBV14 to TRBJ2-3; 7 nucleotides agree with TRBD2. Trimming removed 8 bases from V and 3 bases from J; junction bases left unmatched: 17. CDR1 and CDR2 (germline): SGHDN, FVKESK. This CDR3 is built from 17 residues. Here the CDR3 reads CASSPQRGGPWTDTQYF. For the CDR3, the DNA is TGTGCCAGCTCACCACAAAGGGGAGGGCCGTGGACAGATACGCAGTATTTT. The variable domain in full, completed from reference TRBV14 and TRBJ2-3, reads EAGVTQFPSHSVIEKGQTVTLRCDPISGHDNLYWYRRVMGKEIKFLLHFVKESKQDESGMPNNRFLAERTGGTYSTLKVQPAELEDSGVYFCASSPQRGGPWTDTQYFGPGTRLTVL.

The CDR3 nucleotides read TGTGCCAGCAGTTTGACAGGGGCCGTTACCTACGAGCAGTACTTC. Its protein product is CASSLTGAVTYEQYF. This sequence joins TRBV3-1 (or the pseudogene TRBV3-2) and TRBJ2-7, with 8 bases lining up with TRBD1. The CDR3 totals 15 residues. The V gene's germline CDR1 is LGHDT and CDR2 YNNKEL (reference sequence). Trimming cost V 6 bases and J 2 bases; bases outside gene matches: 9.

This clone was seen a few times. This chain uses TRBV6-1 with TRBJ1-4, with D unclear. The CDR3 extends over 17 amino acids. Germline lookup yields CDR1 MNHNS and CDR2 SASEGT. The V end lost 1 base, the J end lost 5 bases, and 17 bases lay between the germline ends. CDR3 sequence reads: CASSEVTITNRNEKLFF. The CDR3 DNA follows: TGTGCCAGCAGTGAAGTAACTATCACAAACCGGAATGAAAAACTGTTTTTT.

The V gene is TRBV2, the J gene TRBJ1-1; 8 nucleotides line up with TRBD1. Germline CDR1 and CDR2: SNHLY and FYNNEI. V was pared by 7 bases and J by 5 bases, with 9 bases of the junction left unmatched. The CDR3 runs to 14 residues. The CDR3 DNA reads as TGTGCCAGCACCACACAGGGGGAGTATACTGAAGCTTTCTTT. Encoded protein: CASTTQGEYTEAFF.

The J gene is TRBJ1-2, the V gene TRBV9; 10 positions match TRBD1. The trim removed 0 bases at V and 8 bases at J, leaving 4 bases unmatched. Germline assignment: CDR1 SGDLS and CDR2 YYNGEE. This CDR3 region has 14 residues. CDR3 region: CASSVGQGARGYTF. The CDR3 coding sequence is TGTGCCAGCAGCGTAGGACAGGGGGCGCGCGGCTACACCTTC.

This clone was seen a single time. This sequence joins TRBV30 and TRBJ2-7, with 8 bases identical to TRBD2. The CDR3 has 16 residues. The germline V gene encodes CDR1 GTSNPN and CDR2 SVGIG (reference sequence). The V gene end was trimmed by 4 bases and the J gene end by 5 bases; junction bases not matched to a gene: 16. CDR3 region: CAWTSKSAGGRDEQYF. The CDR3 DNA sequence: TGTGCCTGGACCTCCAAATCCGCGGGAGGCCGGGACGAGCAGTACTTC. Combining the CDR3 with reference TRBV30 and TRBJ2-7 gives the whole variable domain SQTIHQWPATLVQPVGSPLSLECTVEGTSNPNLYWYRQAAGRGLQLLFYSVGIGQISSEVPQNLSASRPQDRQFILSSKKLLLSDSGFYLCAWTSKSAGGRDEQYFGPGTRLTVT.

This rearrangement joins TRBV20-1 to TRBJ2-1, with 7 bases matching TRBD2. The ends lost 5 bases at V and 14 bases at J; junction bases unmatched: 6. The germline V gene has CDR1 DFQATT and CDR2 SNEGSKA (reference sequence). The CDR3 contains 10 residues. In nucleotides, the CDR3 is TGCAGTGCTTCGGTAGGGAGGGAGTTCTTC. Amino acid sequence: CSASVGREFF.